The present T cell receptor (beta chain) was sequenced within a study of tumor-infiltrating lymphocytes in primary liver carcinoma. Overall study: There were roughly 3.65 to 7.5 million productive TCRbeta reads per sample, a yield similar across tissue types. Broader study findings: Since sampling was bulk and unsorted, CD4+ and CD8+ repertoires were not compared. Less overlap was seen in tumor-adjacent and tumor-blood pairs than in tumor region pairs.

The V end lost 5 bases, the J end lost 6 bases, and 22 bases lay between the germline ends. Per the germline V gene, CDR1 is MNHEY and CDR2 is SVGAGI. The CDR3 has 16 residues. With regard to this clonotype: What it recognizes is unknown.

From about 490 ng of total RNA, TCR beta-specific cDNA was reverse-transcribed using a constant-region primer. Three nested multiplex PCR rounds of slightly modified ARM-PCR generated TCR beta libraries. Both of the initial two PCR rounds ran for roughly 10 cycles and employed TRBV1-TRBV30 forward primers alongside a C-beta reverse primer. TCRdb processed the multiplex PCR reads anew with MiXCR; each CDR3 protein has one entry. The data contain 180,000 or so distinct CDR3 sequences, about 55% of them singletons. Extraction also yielded germline DNA, while blood RNA was obtained from unsorted whole blood. Prior to surgery, about 4.1 milliliters of peripheral blood were drawn.

The chain employs TRBV6-5 and TRBJ1-2, with D possibly being TRBD1 (6 bases). The TCR comes from a man between 35 and 55 years old with primary liver carcinoma and hepatitis B virus infection. The sequencing sample was made of peripheral blood. The CDR3 coding sequence is TGTGCCAGCAGTCCCACGACAGGCCCGAGGGTTGATGGCTACACCTTC. This gives the protein CASSPTTGPRVDGYTF.